These T cell receptor beta chains were read from a single sample in a study of cytomegalovirus exposure and HLA in healthy donors. TCRdb's table, derived via immunoSEQ multiplex PCR, lists solely in-frame clones and lacks some. Among 150,000 or so clones, around 82% were seen once, and the ten largest hold around 6.6%. Specimen: PBMCs. The origin of the receptors is a woman in her 50s in good health and CMV-seropositive. The CDR3 runs from the conserved cysteine through the conserved F or W.

V: TRBV5-1
CDR3: CASSLEGGAAYEQYF

V: TRBV30
CDR3: CAWSAGTGSKKLFF

V: TRBV7-2
CDR3: CASSPRRDRVNEQFF

V: TRBV2
CDR3: CASSSSTGMNTEAFF

V: TRBV30
CDR3: CAWSREGGLYGYTF

V: TRBV15
CDR3: CATSRVGGGLNNEQFF

V: TRBV4-3
CDR3: CASSHNRVLVTEAFF

V: TRBV5-1
CDR3: CASSLESGGNQPQHF

V: TRBV19
CDR3: CASNRQVNTGELFF

V: TRBV11-2
CDR3: CASSPSGYEQYF

V: TRBV6-5
CDR3: CASSYGRASTDTQYF

V: TRBV7-2
CDR3: CASSRGGGDGGELFF